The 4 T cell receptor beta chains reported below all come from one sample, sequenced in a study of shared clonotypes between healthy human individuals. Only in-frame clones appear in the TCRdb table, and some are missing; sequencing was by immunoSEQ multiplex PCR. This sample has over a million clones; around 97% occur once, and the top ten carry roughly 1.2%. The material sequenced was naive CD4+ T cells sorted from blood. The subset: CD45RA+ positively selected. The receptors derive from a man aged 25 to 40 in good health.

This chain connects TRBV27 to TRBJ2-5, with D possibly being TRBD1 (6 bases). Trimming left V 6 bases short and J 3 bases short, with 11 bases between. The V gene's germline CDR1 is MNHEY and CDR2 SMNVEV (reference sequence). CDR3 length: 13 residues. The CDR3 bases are TGTGCCAGCAGACAACAGGGAAAAGAGACCCAGTACTTC. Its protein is CASRQQGKETQYF.

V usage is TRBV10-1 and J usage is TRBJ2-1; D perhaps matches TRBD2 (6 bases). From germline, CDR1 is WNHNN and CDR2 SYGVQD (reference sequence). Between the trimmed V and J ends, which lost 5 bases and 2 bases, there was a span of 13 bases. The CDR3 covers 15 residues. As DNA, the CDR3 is TGCGCCAGCAGTCGGGACTTCGCAACCTACAATGAGCAGTTCTTC. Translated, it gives CASSRDFATYNEQFF.

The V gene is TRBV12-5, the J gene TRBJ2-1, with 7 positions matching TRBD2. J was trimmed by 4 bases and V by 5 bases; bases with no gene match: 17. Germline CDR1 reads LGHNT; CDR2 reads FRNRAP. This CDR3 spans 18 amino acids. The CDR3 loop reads CASGPQAGGRERYNEQFF. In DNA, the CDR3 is TGTGCTAGTGGTCCCCAGGCCGGCGGGCGGGAGAGGTACAATGAGCAGTTCTTC.

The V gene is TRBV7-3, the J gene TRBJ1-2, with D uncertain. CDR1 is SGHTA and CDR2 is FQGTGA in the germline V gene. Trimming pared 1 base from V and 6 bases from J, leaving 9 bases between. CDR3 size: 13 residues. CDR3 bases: TGTGCCAGCAGCTTAATTAGAGCTGATGGCTACACCTTC. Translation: CASSLIRADGYTF.